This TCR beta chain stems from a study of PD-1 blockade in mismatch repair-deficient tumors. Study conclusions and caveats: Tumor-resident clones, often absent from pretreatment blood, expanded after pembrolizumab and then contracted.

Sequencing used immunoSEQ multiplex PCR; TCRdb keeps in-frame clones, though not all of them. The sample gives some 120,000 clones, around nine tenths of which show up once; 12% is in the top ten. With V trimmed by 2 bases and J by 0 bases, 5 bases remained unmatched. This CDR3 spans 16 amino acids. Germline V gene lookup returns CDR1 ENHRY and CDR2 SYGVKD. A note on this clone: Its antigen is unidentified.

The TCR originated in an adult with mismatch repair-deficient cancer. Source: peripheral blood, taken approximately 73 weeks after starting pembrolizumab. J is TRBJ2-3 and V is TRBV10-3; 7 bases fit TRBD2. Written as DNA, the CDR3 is TGTGCCATCAGTGAGGGGACTACTAAGAGCACAGATACGCAGTATTTT. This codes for CAISEGTTKSTDTQYF.